This TCR beta chain was profiled in a study of T cell repertoires in cytomegalovirus infection. TCRdb reanalysed the reads using MiXCR and keeps one entry per CDR3 protein. The sample holds about 400,000 distinct CDR3 sequences, around a sixth seen once. The CDR3 has 13 residues. Deletions cut 7 bases from V and 4 bases from J, with 13 bases between. Germline V CDR1 and CDR2: SNHLY, FYNNEI. This clonotype was sampled from a human donor in good health (CMV status not recorded). Some clones in this sample may be carry-over from other donors' samples. V is TRBV2 and J is TRBJ1-1; D remains ambiguous. Input material: PBMCs. CDR3 sequence reads: CASTIQETTEAFF. In DNA form, the CDR3 reads TGTGCCAGCACGATCCAGGAGACCACTGAAGCTTTCTTT. Filled out from reference TRBV2 and TRBJ1-1, the complete variable domain reads EPEVTQTPSHQVTQMGQEVILRCVPISNHLYFYWYRQILGQKVEFLVSFYNNEISEKSEIFDDQFSVERPDGSNFTLKIRSTKLEDSAMYFCASTIQETTEAFFGQGTRLTVV.